The 16 T cell receptor beta chains reported below all come from one sample, sequenced in a study of response to subunit inactivated influenza vaccine. TCRdb re-derived calls from the RT-PCR reads in MiXCR, one entry per CDR3 protein. This table holds over 300,000 distinct CDR3 sequences, 21% found once. The sample was PBMCs from blood, taken about 20 months after vaccination. The origin of the receptors is a man between 50 and 69 years old who received an inactivated influenza vaccine.

V is TRBV4-3 and J is TRBJ1-2; D call uncertain. V was cut by 5 bases and J by 4 bases, with 14 bases left in between. The CDR3 is made up of 14 amino acids. Germline assignment: CDR1 LGHNA and CDR2 YSLEER. This chain's CDR3 is CASSTYTEGYGYTF. In DNA, the CDR3 is TGCGCCAGCAGCACGTACACCGAGGGCTATGGCTACACCTTC.

V gene TRBV6-5 combines with J gene TRBJ1-2; D is unclear. Deletions cut 0 bases from V and 0 bases from J, with 11 bases between. The CDR3 runs 16 residues. Per germline, CDR1 MNHEY and CDR2 SVGAGI. This chain's CDR3 is CASSYSSGASNYGYTF. The CDR3 bases are TGTGCCAGCAGTTACTCGTCGGGAGCCTCTAACTATGGCTACACCTTC.

This clonotype was observed at least ten times. This chain connects TRBV18 to TRBJ1-2; 10 positions match TRBD1. The CDR3 is 16 amino acids. V was clipped by 2 bases and J by 6 bases; unmatched bases: 9. Germline V gene data show CDR1 as KGHSH and CDR2 as LQKENI. CDR3 bases: TGTGCCAGCTCACCATTCACCCGGGACAGGGGAAATGGCTACACCTTC. Its protein is CASSPFTRDRGNGYTF.

This clonotype was counted a few times. This chain uses TRBV7-2 with TRBJ2-3, with D perhaps TRBD1 (6 bases). V dropped 5 bases and J dropped 4 bases, with 19 bases sitting between them. CDR3 length equals 16 residues. Germline lookup yields CDR1 SGHTA and CDR2 FQGNSA. CDR3 in amino acids: CASSRLGVRQADTQYF. CDR3 DNA: TGTGCCAGCAGCCGCCTGGGCGTCAGACAGGCAGATACGCAGTATTTT.

V usage is TRBV7-2 and J usage is TRBJ1-2, with 8 bases identical to TRBD1. CDR3 length: 13 amino acids. Germline V gene sequence: CDR1 SGHTA, CDR2 FQGNSA. V gave up 5 bases and J gave up 12 bases; unmatched junction bases: 11. DNA for the CDR3: TGTGCCAGCAGCAAATCCGGACAGGGCTTGAACACCTTC. Protein product: CASSKSGQGLNTF.

The J gene is TRBJ2-7, the V gene TRBV4-2, with 8 positions matching TRBD2. CDR1 and CDR2 (germline): LGHNA, YNFKEQ. V shed 4 bases and J 4 bases; nucleotides not matched to a gene: 6. This CDR3 region has 14 residues. DNA for the CDR3: TGTGCCAGCAGCCGCGAGCGGGGGTTATACGAGCAGTACTTC. Its translation: CASSRERGLYEQYF.

On this clonotype: Sequence at one end of the junction differs from germline and may be a read error. The genes are TRBV3-1 and TRBJ1-1; the D is unclear. Per germline, CDR1 LGHDT and CDR2 YNNKEL (reference sequence). The length of the CDR3 is 14 residues. DNA of the CDR3: TGTGCCAGCAGCCAAGATCCCGGCTACACTGTAGCTTTCTTT. Protein: CASSQDPGYTVAFF.

This clonotype has more than one count but fewer than ten. V is TRBV19 and J is TRBJ1-5; D not resolved. The V and J ends lost 5 bases and 4 bases respectively, with 15 bases between them. From germline, CDR1 is LNHDA and CDR2 SQIVND (reference sequence). The CDR3 totals 15 residues. CDR3 residues: CASSARRQPNQPQHF. The CDR3 nucleotides read TGTGCCAGTAGTGCCCGTCGACAACCAAATCAGCCCCAGCATTTT.

The V and J genes are TRBV4-3 and TRBJ1-6, with TRBD1 as a possible D gene (5 bases). Germline values: CDR1 LGHNA, CDR2 YSLEER. V shed 1 base and J shed 3 bases, with 16 bases lying between them. The CDR3 is 18 residues long. CDR3 DNA: TGCGCCAGCAGCCAAGGACCGGGGTCGACAGTCTATAATTCACCCCTCCACTTT. Amino acid sequence: CASSQGPGSTVYNSPLHF.

The chain recombines TRBV20-1 with TRBJ2-1; D may be TRBD1 or TRBD2 (5 bases each). Germline CDR1 is DFQATT and CDR2 is SNEGSKA (reference sequence). The length of the CDR3 is 14 residues. V was trimmed by 3 bases and J by 4 bases, leaving 13 bases between them. In DNA form, the CDR3 reads TGCAGTGCTAGGGGACCCAGGGAATACAATGAGCAGTTCTTC. Encoded protein: CSARGPREYNEQFF.

The chain employs TRBV12-3 or TRBV12-4 and TRBJ1-3; no definite D call. CDR3 size: 11 residues. V was pared by 3 bases and J by 11 bases, with 8 bases between. The CDR3 here is CASSLGVAIYF. In DNA form, the CDR3 reads TGTGCCAGCAGTTTGGGCGTTGCCATATATTTT.

This clonotype was counted a few times. This rearrangement joins TRBV19 to TRBJ2-5; TRBD2 agrees at 11 bases. The CDR3 spans 16 residues. CDR1 is LNHDA and CDR2 is SQIVND in the germline V gene (reference sequence). V lost 2 bases to trimming and J lost 1 base; unmatched junction nucleotides: 3. This chain's CDR3 is CASSIRLAGLQETQYF. CDR3 DNA sequence: TGTGCCAGTAGTATACGACTAGCGGGACTCCAAGAGACCCAGTACTTC.

Only a few counts were recorded for this clonotype. The chain joins TRBV4-3 to TRBJ2-7, with D maybe TRBD2 (6 bases). Germline V gene data show CDR1 as LGHNA and CDR2 as YSLEER. The CDR3 is 15 amino acids. Trimming removed 3 bases at V and 0 bases at J, with 12 bases between. CDR3 DNA: TGCGCCAGCAGCCAGCGGGACGGGAGCTCCTACGAGCAGTACTTC. It translates to CASSQRDGSSYEQYF.

This clonotype has only a few counts. The chain has TRBV20-1 and TRBJ1-1, with no clear D. CDR1 is DFQATT and CDR2 is SNEGSKA in the germline V gene (reference sequence). Trimming took 0 bases from V and 2 from J, leaving 7 bases between them. The CDR3 runs to 13 residues. CDR3 protein: CSAREWGNTEAFF. For the CDR3, the DNA is TGCAGTGCTAGAGAGTGGGGAAACACTGAAGCTTTCTTT.

This clonotype was observed a single time. DNA for the CDR3: TGTGCCAGCAGTTGGCTAGCGGGATTTACAGATACGCAGTATTTT. Protein: CASSWLAGFTDTQYF. V is TRBV6-2 or TRBV6-3 and J is TRBJ2-3; 9 bases line up with TRBD2. V dropped 4 bases and J dropped 3; count of bases not matched to a gene: 5. The CDR3 is 15 residues long. Germline V lookup: CDR1 MNHEY, CDR2 SVGEGT.

The chain recombines TRBV7-2 with TRBJ2-1, with D uncertain. This CDR3 is 13 amino acids long. The germline V gene encodes CDR1 SGHTA and CDR2 FQGNSA. V was pared by 1 base and J by 10 bases, with 11 bases between. In nucleotides, the CDR3 is TGTGCCAGCAGCTTAGAGCCTACATACGAGCAGTTCTTC. Translated: CASSLEPTYEQFF.